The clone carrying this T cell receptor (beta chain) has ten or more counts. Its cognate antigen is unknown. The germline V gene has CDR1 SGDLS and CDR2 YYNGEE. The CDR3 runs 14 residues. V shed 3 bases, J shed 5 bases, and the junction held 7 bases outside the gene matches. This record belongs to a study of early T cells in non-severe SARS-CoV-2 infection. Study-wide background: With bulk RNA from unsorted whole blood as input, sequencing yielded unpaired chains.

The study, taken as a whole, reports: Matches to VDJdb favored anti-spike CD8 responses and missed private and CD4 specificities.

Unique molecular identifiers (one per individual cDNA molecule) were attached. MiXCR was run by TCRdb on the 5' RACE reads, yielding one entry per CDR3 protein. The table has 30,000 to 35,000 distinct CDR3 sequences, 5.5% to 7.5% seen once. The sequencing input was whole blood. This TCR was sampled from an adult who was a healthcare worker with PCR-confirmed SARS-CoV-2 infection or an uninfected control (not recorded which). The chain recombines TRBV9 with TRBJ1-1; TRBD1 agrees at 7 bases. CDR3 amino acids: CASSGRTGGTEAFF. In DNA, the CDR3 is TGTGCCAGCAGCGGAAGGACAGGCGGGACTGAAGCTTTCTTT.